This record looks at one T cell receptor (beta chain) sequence and its context. There are many counts of this clonotype. Its antigen is unknown. No clone much larger than this one lies a single base away; base qualities are absent. Stable Graves' hyperthyroidism was defined as no progression to ophthalmopathy during 18 months of follow-up. The hyperthyroidism patients were between 18 and 65 years old and newly diagnosed, with a disease duration of less than 2 months. Any patient with an uncontrolled infection, another autoimmune disease, pregnancy or lactation was excluded. Diagnoses relied on clinical symptoms, serum thyroxine and TRAb, thyroid ultrasound and orbital computed tomography. PBMCs were isolated from roughly 10 ml of fresh peripheral blood by Ficoll-Paque density gradient centrifugation. Total RNA was extracted using Trizol reagent, and RNA quality was assessed on an Agilent 2100 Bioanalyzer.

The data are from a study of T cells in Graves' hyperthyroidism and ophthalmopathy (dated by TCRdb to between 2018 and 2020). Study-wide context: Peripheral blood samples were taken at the time of initial diagnosis, prior to any treatment. To identify distinguishing TCR V-J signatures, a discovery cohort of about a hundred patients was used, comprising under 45 with Graves' ophthalmopathy and around 60 with stable Graves' hyperthyroidism. Prospective prediction of ophthalmopathy was tested in an independent validation cohort of some 19 hyperthyroidism patients and 15 to 17 patients who later progressed to ophthalmopathy. The roughly 100 discovery patients were divided at random into training and test sets in a 7:3 ratio. In roughly six Graves' hyperthyroidism patients, the study also compared T-cell repertoires from thyroid tissue with T-cell repertoires from blood. After blood sampling, hyperthyroidism patients were treated with methimazole at a starting dose of 30 mg daily, and ophthalmopathy patients were treated with high-dose intravenous methylprednisolone. The paper describes TCR Vbeta CDR3 sequencing of 140 or so peripheral blood samples, made up of some 42 ophthalmopathy patients, approximately 76 hyperthyroidism patients and roughly 17 progressor patients.

Broad study findings and their caveats: Most expanded thyroid clonotypes (frequency above 0.001) were also found in blood, which suggests that blood repertoires may mirror thyroid immune responses. A 13 V-J signature model separated ophthalmopathy from stable hyperthyroidism, with around 91% sensitivity and roughly 82% specificity in cross-validation and 80%/75% in testing. During validation, the model predicted progression to ophthalmopathy a median of roughly six months ahead of onset, with around 70% sensitivity and 72% to 80% specificity. No statistical method was used to fix the sample size in advance, and group allocation was not hidden from the investigators.

The TCR beta CDR3 regions were amplified from the RNA transcripts. For the first round of RT-PCR on the TCR CDR3, the HTBI primer set was used together with the Qiagen OneStep RT-PCR kit. Libraries were constructed in a second round of multiplex PCR, after which size selection and purification were carried out. Paired-end sequencing of the libraries was performed with 100 bp reads on an Illumina HiSeq2000. Processing in the source paper ran as follows. SOAPnuke was used to process the raw data, throwing out any read that contained adapters or uncalled bases, had a mean Phred below 15, or lacked an exact constant-primer or identifier match. COPE v1.2.5 was used to merge high-quality paired reads, and clonotypes were defined as unique nucleotide sequences. MiTCR v1.1 was used to align clonotypes to the IMGT TRBV, TRBD and TRBJ reference segments. The analysis was restricted to V-J combinations with a frequency above 0.0001, which together covered just over 99% of the repertoires. The TCS score was defined as the ratio of F50 (clonal expansion) to E x V (chaos), calculated using BLOSUM62-based TCRdist between CDR3 peptides within each V-J. Welch's t-statistics and random forest reduced roughly 530 V-J features to roughly 13, which were used in a naive Bayes classifier (R e1071). The public reads were run again by TCRdb, first through fastp at Q25 and then through MiXCR, and only productive beta chains were kept. Every entry covers one CDR3 protein and lists the most common genes and DNA from its rows. TCRdb, not the authors, supplied the V and J calls. The sample data list about 400,000 distinct CDR3 sequences, and about 13% of these were observed just once. 9.2% of the sample is in the top ten clones.

CDR1 and CDR2 were assigned from the germline V gene as KGHSH and LQKENI. Relative to germline, V is 6 bases shorter and J is 0 bases shorter, with 10 bases between their ends. The CDR3 measures 14 amino acids from cysteine to phenylalanine. Solely the CDR3 DNA is kept, with 42 bases framed from the first base. The receptor chain draws on TRBV18 and TRBJ2-3, with TRBD1 tentatively as D gene (5 bases match). Material: blood. This clonotype originated in a woman under 30 with Graves' hyperthyroidism. The CDR3 has the sequence CASSHRLSTDTQYF. The sequenced DNA is TGTGCCAGCTCGCACAGGTTGAGCACAGATACGCAGTATTTT.